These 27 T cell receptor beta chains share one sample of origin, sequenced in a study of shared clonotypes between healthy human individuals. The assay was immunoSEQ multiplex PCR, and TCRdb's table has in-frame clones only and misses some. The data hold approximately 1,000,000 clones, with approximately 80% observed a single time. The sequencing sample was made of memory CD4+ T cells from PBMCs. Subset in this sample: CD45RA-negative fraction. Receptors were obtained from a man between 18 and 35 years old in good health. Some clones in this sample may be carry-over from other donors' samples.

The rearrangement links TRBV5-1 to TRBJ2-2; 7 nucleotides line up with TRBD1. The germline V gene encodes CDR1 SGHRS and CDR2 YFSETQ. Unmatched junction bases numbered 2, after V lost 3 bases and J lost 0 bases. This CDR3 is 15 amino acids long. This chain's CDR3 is CASSWDSPNTGELFF. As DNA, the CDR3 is TGCGCCAGCAGCTGGGACAGCCCGAACACCGGGGAGCTGTTTTTT.

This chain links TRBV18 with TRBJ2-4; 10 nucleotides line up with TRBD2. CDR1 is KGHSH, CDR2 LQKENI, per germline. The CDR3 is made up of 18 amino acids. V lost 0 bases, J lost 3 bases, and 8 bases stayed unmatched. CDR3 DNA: TGTGCCAGCTCACCACCCTCTAGACTAGCGGGCAACAAAAACATTCAGTACTTC. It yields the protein CASSPPSRLAGNKNIQYF.

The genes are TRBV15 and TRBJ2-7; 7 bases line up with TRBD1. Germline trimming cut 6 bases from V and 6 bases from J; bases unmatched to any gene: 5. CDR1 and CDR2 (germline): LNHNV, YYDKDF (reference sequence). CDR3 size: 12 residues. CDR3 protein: CATRQGLGEQYF. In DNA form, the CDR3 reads TGTGCCACCAGACAGGGGCTTGGCGAGCAGTACTTC.

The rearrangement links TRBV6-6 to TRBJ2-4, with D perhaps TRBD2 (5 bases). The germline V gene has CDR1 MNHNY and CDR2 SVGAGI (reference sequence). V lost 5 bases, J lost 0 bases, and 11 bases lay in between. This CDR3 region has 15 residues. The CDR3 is CASSVGVLAKNIQYF. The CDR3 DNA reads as TGTGCCAGCAGTGTCGGGGTACTAGCCAAAAACATTCAGTACTTC.

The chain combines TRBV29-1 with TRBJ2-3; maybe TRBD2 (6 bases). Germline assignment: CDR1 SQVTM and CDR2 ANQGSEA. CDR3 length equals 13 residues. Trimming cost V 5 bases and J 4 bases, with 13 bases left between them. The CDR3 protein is CSVHGLSPDTQYF. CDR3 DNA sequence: TGCAGCGTTCATGGACTATCTCCAGATACGCAGTATTTT.

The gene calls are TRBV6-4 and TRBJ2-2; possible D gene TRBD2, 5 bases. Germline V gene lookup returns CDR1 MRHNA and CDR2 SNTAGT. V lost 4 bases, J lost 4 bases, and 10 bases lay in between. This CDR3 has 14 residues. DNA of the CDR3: TGTGCCAGCAGTGTCGAAGCGGCCACCGGGGAGCTGTTTTTT. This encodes CASSVEAATGELFF.

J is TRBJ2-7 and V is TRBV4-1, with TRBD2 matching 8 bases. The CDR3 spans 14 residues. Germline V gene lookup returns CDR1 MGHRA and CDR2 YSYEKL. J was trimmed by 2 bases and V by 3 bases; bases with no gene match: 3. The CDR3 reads CASSQGLDPYEQYF. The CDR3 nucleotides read TGCGCCAGCAGCCAGGGACTAGACCCCTACGAGCAGTACTTC.

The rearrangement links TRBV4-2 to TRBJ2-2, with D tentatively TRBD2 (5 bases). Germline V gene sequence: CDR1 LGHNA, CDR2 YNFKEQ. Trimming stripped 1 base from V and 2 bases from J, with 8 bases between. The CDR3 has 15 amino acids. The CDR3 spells CASSQATGNTGELFF. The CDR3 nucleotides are TGTGCCAGCAGCCAAGCTACGGGAAACACCGGGGAGCTGTTTTTT.

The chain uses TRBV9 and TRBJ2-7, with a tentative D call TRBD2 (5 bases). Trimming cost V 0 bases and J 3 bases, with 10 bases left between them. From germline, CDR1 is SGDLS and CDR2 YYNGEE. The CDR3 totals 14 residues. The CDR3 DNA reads TGTGCCAGCAGCGTAGCCCCGGACTTCTACGAGCAGTACTTC. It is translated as CASSVAPDFYEQYF.

CDR3 region: CASSLVGGGPYPYNEQFF. CDR3 sequence (DNA): TGTGCCAGCAGCTTAGTAGGGGGGGGGCCCTATCCCTACAATGAGCAGTTCTTC. This sequence joins TRBV11-2 and TRBJ2-1; tentatively, D is TRBD2 (7 bases). The CDR3 extends over 18 amino acids. Germline CDR1 and CDR2: SGHAT and FQNNGV. V lost 1 base and J 2 bases, leaving 18 bases between the germline ends. Filled out from reference TRBV11-2 and TRBJ2-1, the complete variable domain reads EAGVAQSPRYKIIEKRQSVAFWCNPISGHATLYWYQQILGQGPKLLIQFQNNGVVDDSQLPKDRFSAERLKGVDSTLKIQPAKLEDSAVYLCASSLVGGGPYPYNEQFFGPGTRLTVL.

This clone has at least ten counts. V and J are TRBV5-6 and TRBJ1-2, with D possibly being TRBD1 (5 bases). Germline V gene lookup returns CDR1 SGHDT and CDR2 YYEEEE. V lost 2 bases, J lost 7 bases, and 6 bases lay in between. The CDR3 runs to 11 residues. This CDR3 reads CASSFQGGYTF. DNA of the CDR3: TGTGCCAGCAGCTTTCAGGGTGGCTACACCTTC.

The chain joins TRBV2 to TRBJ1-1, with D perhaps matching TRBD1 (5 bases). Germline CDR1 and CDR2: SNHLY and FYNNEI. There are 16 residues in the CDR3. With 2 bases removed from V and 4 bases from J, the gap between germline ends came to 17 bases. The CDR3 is CASSERRGRVATEAFF. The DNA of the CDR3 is TGTGCCAGCAGTGAAAGGAGAGGCAGGGTGGCCACTGAAGCTTTCTTT.

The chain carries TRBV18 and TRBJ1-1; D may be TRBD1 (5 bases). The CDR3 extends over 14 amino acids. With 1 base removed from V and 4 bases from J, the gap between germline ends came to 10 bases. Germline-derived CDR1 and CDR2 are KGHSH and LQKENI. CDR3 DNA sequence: TGTGCCAGCTCACCACAGGGACTCGCCACTGAAGCTTTCTTT. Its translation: CASSPQGLATEAFF.

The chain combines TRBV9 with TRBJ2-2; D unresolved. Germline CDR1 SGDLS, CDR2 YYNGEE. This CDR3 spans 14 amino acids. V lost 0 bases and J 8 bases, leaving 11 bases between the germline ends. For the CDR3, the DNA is TGTGCCAGCAGCGTAGTCTGGGGTCCAGGGGAGCTGTTTTTT. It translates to CASSVVWGPGELFF.

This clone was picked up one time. CDR3 residues: CASSWDDRENYGYTF. In DNA, the CDR3 is TGTGCCAGCAGCTGGGACGACAGGGAGAACTATGGCTACACCTTC. This chain uses TRBV5-4 with TRBJ1-2; 7 nucleotides agree with TRBD1. V gave up 3 bases and J gave up 2 bases; unmatched junction bases: 7. Germline values: CDR1 SGHNT, CDR2 YYREEE (reference sequence). This CDR3 has 15 amino acids. Supplemented by reference TRBV5-4 and TRBJ1-2, the full variable domain reads ETGVTQSPTHLIKTRGQQVTLRCSSQSGHNTVSWYQQALGQGPQFIFQYYREEENGRGNFPPRFSGLQFPNYSSELNVNALELDDSALYLCASSWDDRENYGYTFGSGTRLTVV.

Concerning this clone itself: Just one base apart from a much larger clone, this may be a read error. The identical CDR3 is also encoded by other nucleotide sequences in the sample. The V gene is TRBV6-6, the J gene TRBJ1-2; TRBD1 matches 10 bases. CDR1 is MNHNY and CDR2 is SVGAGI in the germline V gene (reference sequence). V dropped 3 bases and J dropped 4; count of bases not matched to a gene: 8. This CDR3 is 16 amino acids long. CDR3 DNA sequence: TGTGCCAGCAGTTATGGGACAGGGGCAGGGACCTATGGCTACACCTTC. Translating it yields CASSYGTGAGTYGYTF.

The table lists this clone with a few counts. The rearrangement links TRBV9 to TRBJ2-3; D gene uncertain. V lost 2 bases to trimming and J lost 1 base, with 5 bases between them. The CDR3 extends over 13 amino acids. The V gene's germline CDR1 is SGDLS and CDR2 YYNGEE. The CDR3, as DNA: TGTGCCAGCAGCGTTTATCGCACAGATACGCAGTATTTT. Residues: CASSVYRTDTQYF.

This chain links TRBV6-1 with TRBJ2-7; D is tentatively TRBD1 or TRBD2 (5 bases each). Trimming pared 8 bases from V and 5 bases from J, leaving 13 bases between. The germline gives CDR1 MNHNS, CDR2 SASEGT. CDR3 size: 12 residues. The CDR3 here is CASGRRGDEQYF. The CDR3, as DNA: TGTGCCAGCGGGCGACGGGGCGACGAGCAGTACTTC.

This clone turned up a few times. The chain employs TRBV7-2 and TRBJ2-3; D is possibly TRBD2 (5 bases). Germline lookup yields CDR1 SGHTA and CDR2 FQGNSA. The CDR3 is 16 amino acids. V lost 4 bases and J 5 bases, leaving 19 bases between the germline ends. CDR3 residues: CASSSKGRARGDTQYF. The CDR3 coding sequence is TGTGCCAGCAGCTCCAAAGGTCGGGCCCGGGGAGATACGCAGTATTTT.

The CDR3 loop reads CASNLLAGGPNEQFF. CDR3 nucleotide sequence: TGTGCCAGCAATCTACTAGCGGGAGGGCCAAATGAGCAGTTCTTC. The chain is built from TRBV28 and TRBJ2-1, with TRBD2 matching over 13 bases. Trimming at V came to 7 bases and at J to 7 bases, leaving 7 bases not matched to a gene. Germline-derived CDR1 and CDR2 are MDHEN and SYDVKM. CDR3 length: 15 amino acids.

In DNA, the CDR3 is TGTGCCAGCAGGACAACAGGGATCCGGGGCCAGCCCCAGCATTTT. It yields the protein CASRTTGIRGQPQHF. This chain connects TRBV28 to TRBJ1-5, with a weak D call TRBD1 (6 bases). This CDR3 has 15 residues. V lost 6 bases and J lost 7, with 19 bases in between. Germline CDR1 is MDHEN and CDR2 is SYDVKM.

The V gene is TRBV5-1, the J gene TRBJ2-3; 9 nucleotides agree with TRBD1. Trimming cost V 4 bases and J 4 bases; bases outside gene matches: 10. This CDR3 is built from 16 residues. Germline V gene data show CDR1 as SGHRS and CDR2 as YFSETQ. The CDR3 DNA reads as TGCGCCAGCAGCCCTCTTCCGGGACAGGGATCAGATACGCAGTATTTT. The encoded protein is CASSPLPGQGSDTQYF.

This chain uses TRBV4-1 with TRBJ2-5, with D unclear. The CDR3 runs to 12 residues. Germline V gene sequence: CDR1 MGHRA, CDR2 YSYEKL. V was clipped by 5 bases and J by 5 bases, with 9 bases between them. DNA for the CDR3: TGCGCCAGCAGCTTCCCTGGGGAGACCCAGTACTTC. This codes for CASSFPGETQYF.

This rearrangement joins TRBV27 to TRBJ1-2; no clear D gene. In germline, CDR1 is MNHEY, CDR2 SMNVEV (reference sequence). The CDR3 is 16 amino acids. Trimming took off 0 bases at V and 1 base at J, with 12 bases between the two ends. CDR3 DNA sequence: TGTGCCAGCAGTTTATCGCGGCAAACCGTTAACTATGGCTACACCTTC. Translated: CASSLSRQTVNYGYTF.

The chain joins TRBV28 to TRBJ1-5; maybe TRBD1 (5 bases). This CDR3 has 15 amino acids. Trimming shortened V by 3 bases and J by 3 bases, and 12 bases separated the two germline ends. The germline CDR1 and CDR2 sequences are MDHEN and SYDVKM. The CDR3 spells CASSLETRVNQPQHF. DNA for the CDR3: TGTGCCAGCAGTTTGGAGACCAGGGTCAATCAGCCCCAGCATTTT. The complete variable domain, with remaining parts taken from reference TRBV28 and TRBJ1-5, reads DVKVTQSSRYLVKRTGEKVFLECVQDMDHENMFWYRQDPGLGLRLIYFSYDVKMKEKGDIPEGYSVSREKKERFSLILESASTNQTSMYLCASSLETRVNQPQHFGDGTRLSIL.

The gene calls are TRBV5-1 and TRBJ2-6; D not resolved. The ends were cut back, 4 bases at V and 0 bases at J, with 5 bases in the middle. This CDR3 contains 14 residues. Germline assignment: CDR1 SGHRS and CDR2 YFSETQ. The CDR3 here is CASSSTSGANVLTF. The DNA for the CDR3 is TGCGCCAGCAGCAGCACCTCTGGGGCCAACGTCCTGACTTTC.

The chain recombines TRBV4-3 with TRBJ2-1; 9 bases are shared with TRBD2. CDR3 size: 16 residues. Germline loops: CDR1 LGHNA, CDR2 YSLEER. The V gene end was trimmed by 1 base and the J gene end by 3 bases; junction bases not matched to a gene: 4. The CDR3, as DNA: TGCGCCAGCAGCCAAGGATCTAGCGGGGTCTACAATGAGCAGTTCTTC. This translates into CASSQGSSGVYNEQFF.